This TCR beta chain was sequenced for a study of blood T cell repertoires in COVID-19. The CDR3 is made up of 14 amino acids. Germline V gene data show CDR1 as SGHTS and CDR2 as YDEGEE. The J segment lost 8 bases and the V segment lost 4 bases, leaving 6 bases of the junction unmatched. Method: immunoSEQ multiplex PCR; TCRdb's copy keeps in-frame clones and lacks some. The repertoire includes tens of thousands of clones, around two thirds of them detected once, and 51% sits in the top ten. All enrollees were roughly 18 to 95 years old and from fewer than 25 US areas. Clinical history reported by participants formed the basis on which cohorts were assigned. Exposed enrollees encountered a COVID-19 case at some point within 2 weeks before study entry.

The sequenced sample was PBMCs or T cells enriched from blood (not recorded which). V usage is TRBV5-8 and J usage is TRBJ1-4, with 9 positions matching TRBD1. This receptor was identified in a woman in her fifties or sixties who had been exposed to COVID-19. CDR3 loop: CASSPGTGWEKLFF. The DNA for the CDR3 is TGTGCCAGCAGCCCTGGGACAGGGTGGGAAAAACTGTTTTTT.